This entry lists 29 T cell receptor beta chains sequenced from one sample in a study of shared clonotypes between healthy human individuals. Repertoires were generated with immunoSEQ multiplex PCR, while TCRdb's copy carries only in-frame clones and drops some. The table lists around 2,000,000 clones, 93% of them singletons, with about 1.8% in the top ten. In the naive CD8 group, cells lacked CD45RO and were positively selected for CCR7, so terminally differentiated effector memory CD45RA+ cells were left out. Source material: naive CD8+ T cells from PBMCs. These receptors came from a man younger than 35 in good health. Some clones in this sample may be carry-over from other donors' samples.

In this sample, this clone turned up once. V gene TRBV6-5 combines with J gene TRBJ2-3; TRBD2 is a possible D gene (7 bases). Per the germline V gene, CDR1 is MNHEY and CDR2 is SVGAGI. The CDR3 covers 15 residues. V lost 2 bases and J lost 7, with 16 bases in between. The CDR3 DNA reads TGTGCCAGCAGTTACGGCGTGGGGGGGCCGAATACGCAGTATTTT. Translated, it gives CASSYGVGGPNTQYF.

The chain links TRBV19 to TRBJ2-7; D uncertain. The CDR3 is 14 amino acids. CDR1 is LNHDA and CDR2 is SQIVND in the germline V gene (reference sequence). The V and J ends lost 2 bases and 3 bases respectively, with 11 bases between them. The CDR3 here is CASSISGSIYEQYF. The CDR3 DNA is TGTGCCAGTAGTATAAGTGGCAGCATCTACGAGCAGTACTTC.

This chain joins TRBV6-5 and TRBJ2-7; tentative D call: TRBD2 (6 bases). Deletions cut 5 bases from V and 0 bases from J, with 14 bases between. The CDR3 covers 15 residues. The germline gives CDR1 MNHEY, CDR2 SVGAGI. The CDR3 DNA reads TGTGCCAGCAGTCTCCGGGACGGGAGCTCCTACGAGCAGTACTTC. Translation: CASSLRDGSSYEQYF.

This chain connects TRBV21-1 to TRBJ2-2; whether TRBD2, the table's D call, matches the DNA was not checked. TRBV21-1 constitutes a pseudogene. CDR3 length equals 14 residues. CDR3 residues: CASSTGCDTGELFF. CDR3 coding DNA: TGTGCCAGCAGCACGGGATGTGACACCGGGGAGCTGTTTTTT.

Written as DNA, the CDR3 is TGTGCCAGCAAGCAGGGGGAAGCTAACACTGAAGCTTTCTTT. It encodes CASKQGEANTEAFF. The rearrangement uses TRBV6-5 and TRBJ1-1; 7 nucleotides agree with TRBD1. The trim removed 7 bases at V and 2 bases at J, leaving 7 bases unmatched. CDR3 length equals 14 residues. Germline loops: CDR1 MNHEY, CDR2 SVGAGI.

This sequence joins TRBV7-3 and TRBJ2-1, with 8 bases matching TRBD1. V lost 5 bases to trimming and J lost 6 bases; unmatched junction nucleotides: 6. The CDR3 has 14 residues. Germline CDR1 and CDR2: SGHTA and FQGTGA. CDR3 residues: CASSVTGDLNEQFF. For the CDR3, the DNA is TGTGCCAGCAGCGTGACAGGGGACCTCAATGAGCAGTTCTTC.

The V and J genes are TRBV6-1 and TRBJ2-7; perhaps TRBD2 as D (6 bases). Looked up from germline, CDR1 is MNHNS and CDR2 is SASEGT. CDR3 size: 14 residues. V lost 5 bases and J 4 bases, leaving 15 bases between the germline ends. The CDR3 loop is CASSHRDFIYEQYF. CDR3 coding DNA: TGTGCCAGCAGTCACCGGGACTTCATATACGAGCAGTACTTC.

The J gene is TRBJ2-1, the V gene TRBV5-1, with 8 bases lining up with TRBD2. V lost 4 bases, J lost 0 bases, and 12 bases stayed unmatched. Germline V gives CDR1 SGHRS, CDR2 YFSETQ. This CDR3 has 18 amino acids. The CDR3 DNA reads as TGCGCCAGCAGCCTTGTCATACTAGCGGACAACTCCTACAATGAGCAGTTCTTC. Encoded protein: CASSLVILADNSYNEQFF.

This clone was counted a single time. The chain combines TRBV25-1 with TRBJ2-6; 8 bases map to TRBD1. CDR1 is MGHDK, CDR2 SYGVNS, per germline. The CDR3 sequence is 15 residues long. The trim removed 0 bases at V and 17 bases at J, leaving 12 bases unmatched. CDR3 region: CASSEYLGGQAMLTF. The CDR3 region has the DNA TGTGCCAGCAGTGAATACTTAGGGGGACAGGCTATGTTGACTTTC.

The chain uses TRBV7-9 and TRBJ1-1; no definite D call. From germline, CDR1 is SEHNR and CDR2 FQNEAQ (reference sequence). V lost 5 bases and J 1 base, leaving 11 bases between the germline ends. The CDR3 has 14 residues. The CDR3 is CASSPPPRNTEAFF. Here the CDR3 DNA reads TGTGCCAGCAGCCCGCCCCCAAGGAACACTGAAGCTTTCTTT.

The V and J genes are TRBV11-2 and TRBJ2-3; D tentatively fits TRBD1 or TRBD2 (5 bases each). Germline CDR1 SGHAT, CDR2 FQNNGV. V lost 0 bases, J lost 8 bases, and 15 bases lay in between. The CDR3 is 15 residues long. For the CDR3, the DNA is TGTGCCAGCAGCTTAGAAATTGACGGGGCGGGTACGCAGTATTTT. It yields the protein CASSLEIDGAGTQYF.

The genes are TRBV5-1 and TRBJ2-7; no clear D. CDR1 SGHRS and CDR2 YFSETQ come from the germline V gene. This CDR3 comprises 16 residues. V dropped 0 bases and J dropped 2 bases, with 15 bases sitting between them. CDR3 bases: TGCGCCAGCAGCTTGGGGCAGGATCAACCAGCCTACGAGCAGTACTTC. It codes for CASSLGQDQPAYEQYF.

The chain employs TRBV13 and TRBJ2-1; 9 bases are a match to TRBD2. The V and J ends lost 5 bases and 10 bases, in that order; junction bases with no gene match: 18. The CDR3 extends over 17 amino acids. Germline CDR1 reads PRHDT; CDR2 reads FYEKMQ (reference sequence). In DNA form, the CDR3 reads TGTGCCAGCAGCCCCAGACTAGCGGTCCGGGGGGTAGTCGAGCAGTTCTTC. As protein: CASSPRLAVRGVVEQFF. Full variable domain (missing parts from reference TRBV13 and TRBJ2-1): AAGVIQSPRHLIKEKRETATLKCYPIPRHDTVYWYQQGPGQDPQFLISFYEKMQSDKGSIPDRFSAQQFSDYHSELNMSSLELGDSALYFCASSPRLAVRGVVEQFFGPGTRLTVL.

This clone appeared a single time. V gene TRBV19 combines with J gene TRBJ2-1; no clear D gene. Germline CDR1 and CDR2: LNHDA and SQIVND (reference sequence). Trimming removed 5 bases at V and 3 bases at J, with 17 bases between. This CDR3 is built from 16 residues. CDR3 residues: CASSWTDATGYNEQFF. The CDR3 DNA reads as TGTGCCAGTAGTTGGACGGATGCGACCGGCTACAATGAGCAGTTCTTC.

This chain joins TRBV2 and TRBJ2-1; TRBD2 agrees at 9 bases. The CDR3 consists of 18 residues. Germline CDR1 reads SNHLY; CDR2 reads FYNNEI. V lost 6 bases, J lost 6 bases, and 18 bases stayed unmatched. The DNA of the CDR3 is TGTGCCAGCAGCCTCGGCATTAGCGGGAGCTGGGTAGGCAATGAGCAGTTCTTC. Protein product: CASSLGISGSWVGNEQFF.

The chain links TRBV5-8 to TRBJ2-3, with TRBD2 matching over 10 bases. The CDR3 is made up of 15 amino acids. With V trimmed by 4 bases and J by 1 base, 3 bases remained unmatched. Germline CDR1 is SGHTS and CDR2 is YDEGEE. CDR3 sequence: CASSTGLAGTDTQYF. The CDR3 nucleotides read TGTGCCAGCAGCACTGGACTAGCGGGCACAGATACGCAGTATTTT. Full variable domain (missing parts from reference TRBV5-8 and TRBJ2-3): EAGVTQSPTHLIKTRGQQATLRCSPISGHTSVYWYQQALGLGLQFLLWYDEGEERNRGNFPPRFSGRQFPNYSSELNVNALELEDSALYLCASSTGLAGTDTQYFGPGTRLTVL.

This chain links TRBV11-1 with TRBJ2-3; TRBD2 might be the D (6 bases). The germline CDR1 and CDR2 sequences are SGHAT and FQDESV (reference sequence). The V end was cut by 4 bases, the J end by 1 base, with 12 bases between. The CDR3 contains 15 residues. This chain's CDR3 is CASSSPGTRTDTQYF. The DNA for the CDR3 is TGTGCCAGCAGCTCACCCGGGACTCGCACAGATACGCAGTATTTT.

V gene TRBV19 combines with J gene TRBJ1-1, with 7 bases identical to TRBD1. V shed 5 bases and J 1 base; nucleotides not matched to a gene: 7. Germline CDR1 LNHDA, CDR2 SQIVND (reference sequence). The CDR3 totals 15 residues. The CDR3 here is CASSPSDRPNTEAFF. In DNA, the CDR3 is TGTGCCAGTAGTCCCTCGGACAGGCCGAACACTGAAGCTTTCTTT.

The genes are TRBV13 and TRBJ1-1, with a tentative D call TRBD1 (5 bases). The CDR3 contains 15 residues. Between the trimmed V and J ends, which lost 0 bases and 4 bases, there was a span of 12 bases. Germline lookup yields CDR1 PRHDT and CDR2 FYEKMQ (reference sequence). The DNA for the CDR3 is TGTGCCAGCAGCTTAGGTGATTTGGGGCCCACTGAAGCTTTCTTT. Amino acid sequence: CASSLGDLGPTEAFF.

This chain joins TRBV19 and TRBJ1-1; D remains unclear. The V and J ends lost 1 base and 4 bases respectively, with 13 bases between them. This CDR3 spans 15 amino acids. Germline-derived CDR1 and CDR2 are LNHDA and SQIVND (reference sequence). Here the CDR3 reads CASSIGSKGTTEAFF. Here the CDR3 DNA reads TGTGCCAGTAGTATAGGTTCCAAGGGTACCACTGAAGCTTTCTTT.

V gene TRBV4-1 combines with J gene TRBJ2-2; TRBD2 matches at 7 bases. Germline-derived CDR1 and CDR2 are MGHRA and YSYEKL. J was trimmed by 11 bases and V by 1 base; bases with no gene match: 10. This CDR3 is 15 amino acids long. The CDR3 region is CASSQVGNKRGELFF. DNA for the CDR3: TGCGCCAGCAGCCAAGTAGGCAATAAGCGGGGAGAGCTGTTTTTT.

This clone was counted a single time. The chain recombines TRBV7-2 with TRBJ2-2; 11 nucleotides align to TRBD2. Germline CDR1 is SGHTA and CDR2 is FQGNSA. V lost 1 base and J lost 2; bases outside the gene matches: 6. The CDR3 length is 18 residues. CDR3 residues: CASSLGGTSGRNTGELFF. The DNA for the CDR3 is TGTGCCAGCAGCTTAGGCGGGACTAGCGGACGTAACACCGGGGAGCTGTTTTTT.

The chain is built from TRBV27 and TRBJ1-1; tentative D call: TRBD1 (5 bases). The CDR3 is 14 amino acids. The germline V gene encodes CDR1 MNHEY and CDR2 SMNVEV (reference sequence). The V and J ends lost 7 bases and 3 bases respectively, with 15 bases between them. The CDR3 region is CASNYQTGDTEAFF. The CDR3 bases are TGTGCCAGCAATTATCAAACAGGAGACACTGAAGCTTTCTTT.

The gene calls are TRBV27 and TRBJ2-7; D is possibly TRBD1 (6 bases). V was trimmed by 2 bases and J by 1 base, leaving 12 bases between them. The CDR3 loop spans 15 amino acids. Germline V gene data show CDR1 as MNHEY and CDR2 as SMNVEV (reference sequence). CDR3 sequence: CASSLAFRGSYEQYF. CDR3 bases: TGTGCCAGCAGTTTAGCTTTCAGGGGTTCCTACGAGCAGTACTTC.

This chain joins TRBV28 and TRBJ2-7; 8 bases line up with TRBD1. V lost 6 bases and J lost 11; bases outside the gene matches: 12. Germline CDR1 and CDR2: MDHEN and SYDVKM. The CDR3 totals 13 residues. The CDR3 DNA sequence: TGTGCCAGCAGCCCCGGACAGGGTCTACGAAAGTACTTC. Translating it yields CASSPGQGLRKYF.

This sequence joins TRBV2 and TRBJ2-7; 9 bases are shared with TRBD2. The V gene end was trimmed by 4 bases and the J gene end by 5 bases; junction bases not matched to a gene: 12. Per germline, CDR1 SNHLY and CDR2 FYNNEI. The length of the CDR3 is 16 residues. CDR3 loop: CASSVVTSGAGNEQYF. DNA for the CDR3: TGTGCCAGCAGTGTAGTGACTAGCGGTGCGGGTAACGAGCAGTACTTC.

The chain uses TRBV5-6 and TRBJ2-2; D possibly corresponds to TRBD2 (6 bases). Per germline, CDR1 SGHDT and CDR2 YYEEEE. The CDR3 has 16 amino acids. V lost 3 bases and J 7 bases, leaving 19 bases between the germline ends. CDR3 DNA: TGTGCCAGCAGCTCAGGAGCGGGCGGTATTGGCGGGGAGCTGTTTTTT. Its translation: CASSSGAGGIGGELFF.

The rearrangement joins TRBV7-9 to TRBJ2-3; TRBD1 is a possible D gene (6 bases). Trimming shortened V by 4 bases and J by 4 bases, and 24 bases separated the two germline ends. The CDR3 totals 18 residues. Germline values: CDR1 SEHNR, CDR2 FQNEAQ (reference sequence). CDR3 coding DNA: TGTGCCAGCAGCTACCCGAAAACAGGGCTTCGGGGTGCAGATACGCAGTATTTT. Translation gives CASSYPKTGLRGADTQYF.

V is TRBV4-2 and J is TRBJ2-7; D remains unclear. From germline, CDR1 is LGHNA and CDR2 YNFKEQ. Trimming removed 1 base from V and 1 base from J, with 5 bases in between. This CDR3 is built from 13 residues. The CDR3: CASSQAPSYEQYF. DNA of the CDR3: TGTGCCAGCAGCCAAGCCCCTTCCTACGAGCAGTACTTC.